The subject of this entry is one TCR beta chain. These data are taken from a study of control samples from healthy donors and cancer patients. Generated by immunoSEQ multiplex PCR, the TCRdb table keeps only in-frame clones and is missing some. This table holds approximately 120,000 clones, 90% found once. Germline V CDR1 and CDR2: WNHNN, SYGVQD (reference sequence). Trimming removed 4 bases at V and 1 base at J, with 7 bases between. The CDR3 consists of 13 residues. The source is a human donor in good health. The donor label of this sample is uncertain. The sample taken for sequencing was blood. The gene calls are TRBV10-1 and TRBJ1-1; tentative D call: TRBD1 (5 bases). The CDR3 protein is CASSGTPNTEAFF. CDR3 DNA sequence: TGCGCCAGCAGTGGGACACCGAACACTGAAGCTTTCTTT.